These 10 T cell receptor beta chains were all obtained from the same sample, sequenced in a study of spatial heterogeneity in lung cancer. Broader study findings: Tumors with more nonsynonymous mutations had more expanded intratumoral alpha and beta TCRs.

TCRdb fed the 5' RACE reads into MiXCR, producing one record per CDR3 protein. The sample comprises roughly 9,000 distinct CDR3 sequences, roughly 6.3% of which are singletons, and 10% rests with the top ten. These receptors have no identified antigens. The time point denotes: sample taken at primary tumor resection. The specimen was lung tumor tissue, collected at surgery. These TCRs come from a male donor with early-stage non-small cell lung cancer.

This clonotype was counted at least ten times. The chain uses TRBV11-3 and TRBJ1-3; no definite D call. The CDR3 consists of 18 residues. Trimming stripped 7 bases from V and 0 bases from J, with 22 bases between. Germline-derived CDR1 and CDR2 are SGHNT and YENEEA. The CDR3 region has the DNA TGTGCCAGCACACAACCCTCGCGCGCGGCCCGCTCTGGAAACACCATATATTTT. Translated, it gives CASTQPSRAARSGNTIYF.

This clonotype was detected ten times or more. The chain employs TRBV27 and TRBJ2-5, with a possible D match to TRBD1 (5 bases). Germline values: CDR1 MNHEY, CDR2 SMNVEV (reference sequence). The CDR3 has 13 residues. V was trimmed by 2 bases and J by 4 bases, leaving 8 bases between them. CDR3 loop: CASSLLGPETQYF. The DNA of the CDR3 is TGTGCCAGCAGTTTACTGGGGCCAGAGACCCAGTACTTC.

This clonotype appeared many times. The chain combines TRBV7-8 with TRBJ2-6; D may correspond to TRBD1 or TRBD2 (6 bases each). Trimming left V 3 bases short and J 3 bases short, with 9 bases between. The CDR3 has 15 residues. Germline V gene data show CDR1 as SGHVS and CDR2 as FQNEAQ. The CDR3 spells CASSLGGGGANVLTF. In DNA, the CDR3 is TGTGCCAGCAGCTTGGGGGGCGGTGGGGCCAACGTCCTGACTTTC.

This clonotype has a count of ten or more. The chain carries TRBV6-5 and TRBJ2-2; 7 nucleotides agree with TRBD1. The CDR3 is 16 residues long. V lost 4 bases, J lost 7 bases, and 12 bases stayed unmatched. The germline gives CDR1 MNHEY, CDR2 SVGAGI. CDR3 bases: TGTGCCAGCAGTTCGACAGGGCGGCCCGCCTTCGGGGAGCTGTTTTTT. Its translation is CASSSTGRPAFGELFF.

This clonotype occurred many times. The chain has TRBV2 and TRBJ2-7; D ambiguous. The CDR3 totals 14 residues. The V end lost 10 bases, the J end lost 9 bases, and 25 bases lay between the germline ends. Germline V lookup: CDR1 SNHLY, CDR2 FYNNEI. The CDR3 DNA reads TGTGCCACCTCCGACCGGCGGCAGACCCATGGGCAGTACGTC. This sequence encodes CATSDRRQTHGQYV.

This clonotype has ten or more counts. This sequence joins TRBV7-8 and TRBJ2-1; D may be TRBD2 (6 bases). The germline CDR1 and CDR2 sequences are SGHVS and FQNEAQ. The CDR3 consists of 14 residues. Trimming took 1 base from V and 6 from J, leaving 10 bases between them. The CDR3, as DNA: TGTGCCAGCAGCTTAGAAAGGCGGGGCAATGAGCAGTTCTTC. Translating it yields CASSLERRGNEQFF.

This clonotype was counted ten times or more. The chain carries TRBV2 and TRBJ2-5; 7 bases match TRBD1. Looked up from germline, CDR1 is SNHLY and CDR2 is FYNNEI. J gave up 2 bases and V 6 bases, and 12 bases lay outside the gene matches. This CDR3 is 16 amino acids long. The chain's CDR3 is CASRVVPGQLQETQYF. The CDR3 DNA sequence: TGTGCCAGCAGAGTAGTTCCGGGACAGTTACAAGAGACCCAGTACTTC.

This clonotype was recorded at least ten times. This chain joins TRBV5-1 and TRBJ1-5; TRBD1 might be the D (5 bases). This CDR3 is 14 amino acids long. V lost 0 bases and J lost 4, with 8 bases in between. Germline V gene sequence: CDR1 SGHRS, CDR2 YFSETQ. CDR3 bases: TGCGCCAGCAGCTTGGGGACACGTAATCAGCCCCAGCATTTT. This sequence encodes CASSLGTRNQPQHF.

Ten or more counts support this clonotype. The J gene is TRBJ1-1, the V gene TRBV4-2, with unresolved D. Deletions cut 0 bases from V and 4 bases from J, with 9 bases between. CDR3 length equals 14 residues. Germline CDR1 is LGHNA and CDR2 is YNFKEQ. CDR3 DNA: TGTGCCAGCAGCCAAGAAGTAGGGAGCACTGAAGCTTTCTTT. This sequence encodes CASSQEVGSTEAFF.

Ten or more counts support this clonotype. The J gene is TRBJ2-3, the V gene TRBV7-8; 10 bases match TRBD2. Unmatched junction bases numbered 16, after V lost 5 bases and J lost 2 bases. Germline V gene sequence: CDR1 SGHVS, CDR2 FQNEAQ. This CDR3 is built from 19 residues. CDR3 nucleotides: TGTGCCAGCAGCCAATCCAAAAGGCTAGCGGGAGATTCCACAGATACGCAGTATTTT. Encoded protein: CASSQSKRLAGDSTDTQYF.